The 8 T cell receptor beta chains in this list originate from one sample, sequenced in a study of beta chain features in type 1 diabetes. Every bit of the isolated RNA underwent reverse transcription, so sequencing read expressed TCRB transcripts. Only in-frame clones appear in the TCRdb table, and some are missing; sequencing was by immunoSEQ multiplex PCR. The table lists about 930,000 clones, roughly 16% of them singletons. The sequenced material came from naive CD4+ T cells from blood. These receptors were obtained from a woman aged 18-35 years in good health.

This clone was counted between two and nine times. The chain employs TRBV27 and TRBJ2-4; TRBD1 matches at 7 bases. Trimming removed 6 bases from V and 0 bases from J; junction bases left unmatched: 8. This CDR3 contains 16 residues. Germline CDR1 and CDR2: MNHEY and SMNVEV (reference sequence). This CDR3 reads CASRPDRPLAKNIQYF. CDR3 nucleotides: TGTGCCAGCAGACCGGACAGGCCCTTAGCCAAAAACATTCAGTACTTC.

CDR3 loop: CASSLGTSSGSWNEQFF. The DNA for the CDR3 is TGTGCCAGCAGCTTAGGGACCTCTAGCGGGAGTTGGAATGAGCAGTTCTTC. The gene calls are TRBV11-3 and TRBJ2-1; 10 bases are shared with TRBD2. The germline gives CDR1 SGHNT, CDR2 YENEEA. Unmatched junction bases numbered 10, after V lost 1 base and J lost 7 bases. The CDR3 is made up of 17 amino acids. The entire variable domain, with the rest obtained from reference TRBV11-3 and TRBJ2-1, is as follows: EAGVVQSPRYKIIEKKQPVAFWCNPISGHNTLYWYLQNLGQGPELLIRYENEEAVDDSQLPKDRFSAERLKGVDSTLKIQPAELGDSAVYLCASSLGTSSGSWNEQFFGPGTRLTVL.

This clone showed up just a few times. The chain uses TRBV2 and TRBJ1-4, with D possibly TRBD1 on 5 matching bases. The germline CDR1 and CDR2 sequences are SNHLY and FYNNEI. V was pared by 5 bases and J by 10 bases, with 11 bases between. CDR3 length: 12 amino acids. CDR3 sequence reads: CASSLTDIKLFF. The CDR3 coding sequence is TGTGCCAGCAGTTTGACAGACATAAAACTGTTTTTT.

The chain combines TRBV5-4 with TRBJ2-1, with TRBD2 identical over 7 bases. Germline values: CDR1 SGHNT, CDR2 YYREEE (reference sequence). CDR3 size: 15 residues. J lost 2 bases, V lost 4 bases, and 6 bases had no gene match. The CDR3 sequence is CASSGRGGPYNEQFF. In nucleotides, the CDR3 is TGTGCCAGCAGCGGACGCGGGGGACCCTACAATGAGCAGTTCTTC.

This chain connects TRBV6-4 to TRBJ2-5; D perhaps matches TRBD1 (5 bases). CDR1 MRHNA and CDR2 SNTAGT come from the germline V gene. Trimming removed 10 bases at V and 1 base at J, with 16 bases between. The CDR3 contains 14 residues. The CDR3, as DNA: TGTGCCATCATAGGAAGGGGCCTCCAAGAGACCCAGTACTTC. Residues: CAIIGRGLQETQYF.

The genes are TRBV7-9 and TRBJ1-2; D is undetermined. There are 13 residues in the CDR3. Germline V gene data show CDR1 as SEHNR and CDR2 as FQNEAQ (reference sequence). V shed 4 bases and J shed 8 bases, with 14 bases lying between them. CDR3 in DNA: TGTGCCAGCAGCTGGGCGGAAATTGGGGGCTACACCTTC. Its protein is CASSWAEIGGYTF.

The chain employs TRBV2 and TRBJ1-1, with D maybe TRBD1 (5 bases). This CDR3 spans 14 amino acids. Deletions cut 6 bases from V and 1 base from J, with 12 bases between. Germline CDR1 SNHLY, CDR2 FYNNEI. The CDR3 bases are TGTGCCAGCAGGGGGACCCGGGGGAACACTGAAGCTTTCTTT. Amino acid sequence: CASRGTRGNTEAFF.

The CDR3 DNA is TGTGCCAGCAGCCCTAGAAGGACACAAAACATTCAGTACTTC. This codes for CASSPRRTQNIQYF. The chain carries TRBV7-2 and TRBJ2-4, with D maybe TRBD1 (5 bases). V lost 5 bases, J lost 5 bases, and 13 bases lay in between. The germline V gene has CDR1 SGHTA and CDR2 FQGNSA. The CDR3 has 14 residues.